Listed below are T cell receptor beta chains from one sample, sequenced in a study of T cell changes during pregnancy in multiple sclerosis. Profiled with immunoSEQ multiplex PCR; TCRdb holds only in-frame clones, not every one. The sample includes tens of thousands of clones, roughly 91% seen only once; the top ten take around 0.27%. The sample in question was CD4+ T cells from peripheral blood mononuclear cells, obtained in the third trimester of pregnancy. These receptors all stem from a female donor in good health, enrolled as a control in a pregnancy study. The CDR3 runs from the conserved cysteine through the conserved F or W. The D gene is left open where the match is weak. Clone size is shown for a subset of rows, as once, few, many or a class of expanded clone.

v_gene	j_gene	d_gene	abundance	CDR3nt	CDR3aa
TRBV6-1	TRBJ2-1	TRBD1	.	TGTGCCAGCAGACAACCGGACAGGGTTGGGGATGAGCAGTTCTTC	CASRQPDRVGDEQFF
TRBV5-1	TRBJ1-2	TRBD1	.	TGCGCCAGCAGCATACTTGGTAACAGGGGAGGTGATGGCTACACCTTC	CASSILGNRGGDGYTF
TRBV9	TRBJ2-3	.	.	TGTGCCAGCAGCGTAGGGACAAGAGGTACGCAGTATTTT	CASSVGTRGTQYF
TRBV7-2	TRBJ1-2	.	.	TGTGCCAGCAGCTTAGAGACAGCGATCTATGGCTACACCTTC	CASSLETAIYGYTF
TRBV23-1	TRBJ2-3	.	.	TGCGCCAGCATCTGCGGGGCAGCAAGCACAGATACGCAGTATTTT	CASICGAASTDTQYF
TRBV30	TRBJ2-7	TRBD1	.	TGTGCCTGGAGCCTGGGACAGGGAGCCTACGAGCAGTACTTC	CAWSLGQGAYEQYF
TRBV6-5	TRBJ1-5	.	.	TGTGCCAGCAGTTACACGGGCAATCAGCCCCAGCATTTT	CASSYTGNQPQHF
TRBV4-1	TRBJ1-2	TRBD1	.	TGCGCCAGCAGCCGGACAGGGTCTAACTATGGCTACACCTTC	CASSRTGSNYGYTF
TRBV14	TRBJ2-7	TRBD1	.	TGTGCCAGCAGCAGAGGGGGCAGGGAGCAGTACTTC	CASSRGGREQYF
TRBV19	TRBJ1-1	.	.	TGTGCCAGTAACCCTGGGAGTTGGGCCACTGAAGCTTTCTTT	CASNPGSWATEAFF
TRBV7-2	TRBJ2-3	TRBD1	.	TGTGCCAGCAGCTTAGCGGGACAGGGGGCGACGACAGATACGCAGTATTTT	CASSLAGQGATTDTQYF
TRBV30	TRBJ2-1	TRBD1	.	TGTGCCTGGAGTATCGGGACAGCTCCGCTCAATGAGCAGTTCTTC	CAWSIGTAPLNEQFF
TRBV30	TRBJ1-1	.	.	TGTGCCTGGGGCCACAGGTCCCGTGAAGCTTTCTTT	CAWGHRSREAFF
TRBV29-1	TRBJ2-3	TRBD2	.	TGCAGCGTGCAAAGGGGACTAGCGGGGGGGCGAGATACGCAGTATTTT	CSVQRGLAGGRDTQYF
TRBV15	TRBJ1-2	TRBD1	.	TGTGCCACCAGCGGAGCACGCGGGACAGGGATTTACTATGGCTACACCTTC	CATSGARGTGIYYGYTF
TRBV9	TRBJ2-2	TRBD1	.	TGTGCCAGCAGCGTAGGAGGAAGGGGGCGGAATTCCGGGGAGCTGTTTTTT	CASSVGGRGRNSGELFF
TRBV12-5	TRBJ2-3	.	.	TGTGCTAGTGGTTTGGTAAACAGGGTTGATACGCAGTATTTT	CASGLVNRVDTQYF
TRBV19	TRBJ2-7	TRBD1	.	TGTGCCAGTAGTATTAGCCGGACAGGGTCTGGGGAGCAGTACTTC	CASSISRTGSGEQYF
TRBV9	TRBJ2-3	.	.	TGTGCCAGCAGCAGAATCACGACTGGTAAGGCTAGCACAGATACGCAGTATTTT	CASSRITTGKASTDTQYF
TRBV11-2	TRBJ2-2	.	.	TGTGCCAGCACCCTAAGGGGGGGGCGTCTCACCGGGGAGCTGTTTTTT	CASTLRGGRLTGELFF
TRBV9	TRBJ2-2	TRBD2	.	TGTGCCAGCAGCGTAGTAGGGTCAGCGGGAAACACCGGGGAGCTGTTTTTT	CASSVVGSAGNTGELFF
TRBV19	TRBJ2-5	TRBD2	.	TGTGCCAGTAGTGCGAGGGGAGGGGAGACCCAGTACTTC	CASSARGGETQYF
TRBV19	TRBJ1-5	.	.	TGTGCCAGTAGGGGGGCGTCTAGCAATCAGCCCCAGCATTTT	CASRGASSNQPQHF
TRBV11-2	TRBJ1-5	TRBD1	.	TGTGCCAGCAGCCGGACAGGGACGGTTATGAGCAATCAGCCCCAGCATTTT	CASSRTGTVMSNQPQHF
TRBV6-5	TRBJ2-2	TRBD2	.	TGTGCCAGCATAGCGGGGGGCGGGACCGGGGAGCTGTTTTTT	CASIAGGGTGELFF
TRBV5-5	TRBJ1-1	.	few	TGTGCCAGCAGCCCGGTTGGGGGCGGGACTGAAGCTTTCTTT	CASSPVGGGTEAFF
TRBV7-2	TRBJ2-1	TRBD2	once	TGTGCCAGCAGCTTAGCCGGGGGGGACTACAATGAGCAGTTCTTC	CASSLAGGDYNEQFF
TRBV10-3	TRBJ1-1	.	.	TGTGCCATCAGTGGGGCGGACAGAACTGAAGCTTTCTTT	CAISGADRTEAFF
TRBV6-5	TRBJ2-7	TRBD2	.	TGTGCCAGCAGTGCGAGCGGGGGGCGCACCTACGAGCAGTACTTC	CASSASGGRTYEQYF
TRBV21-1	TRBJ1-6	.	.	TGTGCCACCAGGGCGGTTAGGAGTTCACCCCTCCACTTT	CATRAVRSSPLHF
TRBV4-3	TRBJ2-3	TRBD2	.	TGCGCCAGCAGCCACAGGACTAGCGGGGGGACGAGCACAGATACGCAGTATTTT	CASSHRTSGGTSTDTQYF
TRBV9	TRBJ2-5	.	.	TGTGCCAGCAGCCAAAGACAGGACCAAGAGACCCAGTACTTC	CASSQRQDQETQYF
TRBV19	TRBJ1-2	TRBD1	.	TGTGCCAGTAGTATCGGACAGGGGGCCGGTGGCTACACCTTC	CASSIGQGAGGYTF
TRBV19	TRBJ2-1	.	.	TGTGCCAGTAGTATCCAGCAGACCGGAGGGTACAATGAGCAGTTCTTC	CASSIQQTGGYNEQFF
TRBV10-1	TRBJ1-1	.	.	TGCGCCAGCCTCCCCCCCTGGATACAGGGCTACACTGAAGCTTTCTTT	CASLPPWIQGYTEAFF
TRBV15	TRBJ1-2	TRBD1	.	TGTGCCACCAGCAGAGAACCAGGGGGCCACTATGGCTACACCTTC	CATSREPGGHYGYTF
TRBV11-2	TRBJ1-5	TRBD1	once	TGTGCCAGCAGCTTAAGGGGGACAGGGGATCAGCCCCAGCATTTT	CASSLRGTGDQPQHF
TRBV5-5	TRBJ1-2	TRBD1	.	TGTGCCAGCAGCTTGGCCGGGACAGGGGGTAACTATGGCTACACCTTC	CASSLAGTGGNYGYTF
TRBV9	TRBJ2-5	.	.	TGTGCCAGCAGCCCGCTACTAGGCGAAGAGACCCAGTACTTC	CASSPLLGEETQYF
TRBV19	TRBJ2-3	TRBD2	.	TGTGCCAGTAGTATAGGATCGGGGGGATTTGGCACAGATACGCAGTATTTT	CASSIGSGGFGTDTQYF
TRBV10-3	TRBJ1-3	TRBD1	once	TGTGCCATAAGTGACAGGGACTCTGGAAACACCATATATTTT	CAISDRDSGNTIYF
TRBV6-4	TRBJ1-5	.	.	TGTGCCAGAGTAATTTATAGTAGCAATCAGCCCCAGCATTTT	CARVIYSSNQPQHF
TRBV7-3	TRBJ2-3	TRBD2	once	TGTGCCAGCAGCTTAACTAGCGGGGTCACAGATACGCAGTATTTT	CASSLTSGVTDTQYF
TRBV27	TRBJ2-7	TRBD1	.	TGTGCCAGCAGTGTGATAGGGGGACAGGGCTACGAGCAGTACTTC	CASSVIGGQGYEQYF
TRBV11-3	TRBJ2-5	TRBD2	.	TGTGCCAGCAGCTTAGGTAGCGGGGGGTTGGAGACCCAGTACTTC	CASSLGSGGLETQYF
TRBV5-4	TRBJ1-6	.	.	TGTGCCAGCACCCAAGGACAGAATTCACCCCTCCACTTT	CASTQGQNSPLHF
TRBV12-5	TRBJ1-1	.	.	TGTGCTAGTGGTTTGGGCAGGTACACTGAAGCTTTCTTT	CASGLGRYTEAFF
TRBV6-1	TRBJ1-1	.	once	TGTGCCAGCAGTGAAGGGTCGGGGGGGGCGACTGAAGCTTTCTTT	CASSEGSGGATEAFF
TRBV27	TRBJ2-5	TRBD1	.	TGTGCCAGTTCCTACAGGGGCGGGGAGACCCAGTACTTC	CASSYRGGETQYF
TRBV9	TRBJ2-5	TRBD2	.	TGTGCCAGCAGCGCCGGACTAGCGGGGGTCCAAGAGACCCAGTACTTC	CASSAGLAGVQETQYF
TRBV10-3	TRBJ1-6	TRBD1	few	TGTGCCATCAGTGAGGGGACAGCGGATTCACCCCTCCACTTT	CAISEGTADSPLHF
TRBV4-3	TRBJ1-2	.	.	TGCGCCAGCAGCCAAGATCACGACAGCTCCGGCTACACCTTC	CASSQDHDSSGYTF
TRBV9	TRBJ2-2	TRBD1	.	TGTGCCAGCAGCGCCCGGGACAGGGGGCCCGGGGAGCTGTTTTTT	CASSARDRGPGELFF